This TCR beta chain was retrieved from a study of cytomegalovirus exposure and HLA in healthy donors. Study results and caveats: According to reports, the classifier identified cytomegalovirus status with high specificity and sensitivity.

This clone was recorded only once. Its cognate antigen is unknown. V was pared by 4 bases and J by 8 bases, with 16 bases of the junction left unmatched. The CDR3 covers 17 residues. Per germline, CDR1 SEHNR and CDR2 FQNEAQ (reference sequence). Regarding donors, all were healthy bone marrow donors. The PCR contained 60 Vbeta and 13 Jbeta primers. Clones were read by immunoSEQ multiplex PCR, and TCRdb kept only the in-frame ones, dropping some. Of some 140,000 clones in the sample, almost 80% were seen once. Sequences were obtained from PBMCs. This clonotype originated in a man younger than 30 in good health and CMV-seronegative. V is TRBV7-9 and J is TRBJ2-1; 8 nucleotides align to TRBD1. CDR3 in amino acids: CASSSPQGAIRHDEQFF. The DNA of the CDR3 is TGTGCCAGCAGCTCACCCCAGGGGGCGATAAGACACGATGAGCAGTTCTTC.